Detailed here is one T cell receptor (beta chain). Its antigen remains unknown. The record originates from a study of blood T cells in healthy people across ages. Findings and limits, study-wide: The unsorted PBMCs prevented any conclusive comparison of naive versus antigen-experienced cells.

Alongside a J-beta primer mix, a sample-barcoded 5' primer served in a second PCR lasting 7 to 11 cycles. MiXCR, run by TCRdb on the 5' RACE reads, gives a single entry per CDR3 protein. The sample contains about 1 million distinct CDR3 sequences, more than 40% of which appear only once. The germline V and J ends were trimmed by 0 bases and 0 bases, with 12 bases remaining between them. Germline CDR1 reads SQVTM; CDR2 reads ANQGSEA. The CDR3 length is 15 residues. J is TRBJ2-7 and V is TRBV29-1; D unresolved. Sequencing was done on a sample of blood. This sequence originates from a woman aged 55-69 years in good health. The CDR3 bases are TGCAGCGTTGAAGATAGTGATAAGAGCTCCTACGAGCAGTACTTC. Encoded protein: CSVEDSDKSSYEQYF.